One and the same sample provided the 5 T cell receptor beta chains below, sequenced in a study of OX40 agonist ivuxolimab in advanced cancers. Assay: immunoSEQ multiplex PCR; the TCRdb copy retains only in-frame clones and omits some. This repertoire shows tens of thousands of clones, about 85% found once; its top ten account for less than 3.5%. Sequenced material: CD4+ or CD8+ T cells sorted from blood, taken in a trial of the OX40 agonist ivuxolimab. The receptors were gathered from an adult with an advanced solid tumor such as melanoma, head and neck, liver or kidney cancer.

This chain uses TRBV18 with TRBJ1-5; TRBD1 agrees at 8 bases. The CDR3 has 15 residues. Germline V lookup: CDR1 KGHSH, CDR2 LQKENI. With V trimmed by 6 bases and J by 3 bases, 7 bases remained unmatched. CDR3 sequence reads: CASSNRGTLNQPQHF. DNA of the CDR3: TGTGCCAGCTCCAACAGGGGGACTCTCAATCAGCCCCAGCATTTT.

The J gene is TRBJ2-4, the V gene TRBV6-1; D possibly corresponds to TRBD1 (6 bases). Germline values: CDR1 MNHNS, CDR2 SASEGT. Trimming removed 4 bases from V and 0 bases from J, with 7 bases in between. This CDR3 comprises 14 residues. CDR3 protein: CASSGGLAKNIQYF. CDR3 DNA: TGTGCCAGCAGTGGGGGGCTAGCCAAAAACATTCAGTACTTC.

The J gene is TRBJ1-5, the V gene TRBV7-9; D might be TRBD1 (5 bases). V gave up 8 bases and J gave up 4 bases, with 12 bases separating them. Germline V CDR1 and CDR2: SEHNR, FQNEAQ (reference sequence). The CDR3 is made up of 13 amino acids. The CDR3 reads CASLRGENQPQHF. DNA of the CDR3: TGTGCCAGCCTCCGGGGGGAGAATCAGCCCCAGCATTTT. Filled out from reference TRBV7-9 and TRBJ1-5, the complete variable domain reads DTGVSQNPRHKITKRGQNVTFRCDPISEHNRLYWYRQTLGQGPEFLTYFQNEAQLEKSRLLSDRFSAERPKGSFSTLEIQRTEQGDSAMYLCASLRGENQPQHFGDGTRLSIL.

The genes are TRBV6-5 and TRBJ1-4; D is possibly TRBD1 (5 bases). The V and J ends lost 3 bases and 8 bases respectively, with 13 bases between them. Germline V lookup: CDR1 MNHEY, CDR2 SVGAGI. The CDR3 length is 14 residues. CDR3 coding DNA: TGTGCCAGCAGTTATCAGGGAGGAGAGGAAAAACTGTTTTTT. Its translation is CASSYQGGEEKLFF.

Note on this clone: An end of the junction does not agree with germline; a read error may underlie this. The J gene is TRBJ1-2, the V gene TRBV28; 8 bases are shared with TRBD1. Germline CDR1 is MDHEN and CDR2 is SYDVKM. The CDR3 spans 14 residues. In nucleotides, the CDR3 is TGTGCCAGCAGCTCCGGACAGGGTAGATTCTACGGTGCCTTC. Its translation is CASSSGQGRFYGAF.